Following are 13 T cell receptor beta chains from one sample sequenced in a study of cytomegalovirus exposure and HLA in healthy donors. PCR primers comprised 60 Vbeta and 13 Jbeta primers. Clones were sequenced by immunoSEQ multiplex PCR, and TCRdb holds only the in-frame ones, with some missing. The data contain 150,000 to 200,000 clones, about 81% of them singletons. Sequences were obtained from PBMCs. Receptors were obtained from a man aged 18 to 29 in good health and CMV-seronegative.

In this sample, this clone turned up once. CDR3 loop: CASSLNRDIGEQYF. The CDR3 nucleotides are TGTGCCAGCAGCTTGAACCGGGACATTGGCGAGCAGTACTTC. V usage is TRBV11-2 and J usage is TRBJ2-7, with D tentatively TRBD1 (6 bases). The CDR3 is 14 amino acids. Germline assignment: CDR1 SGHAT and CDR2 FQNNGV. The ends were cut back, 3 bases at V and 6 bases at J, with 15 bases in the middle.

The chain combines TRBV4-2 with TRBJ1-3, with unresolved D. Trimming stripped 1 base from V and 4 bases from J, with 8 bases between. The CDR3 consists of 14 residues. Germline V gives CDR1 LGHNA, CDR2 YNFKEQ. The CDR3 loop is CASSQGTGGNTIYF. The CDR3 DNA is TGTGCCAGCAGCCAAGGAACCGGGGGAAACACCATATATTTT.

This clone has just one count. J is TRBJ1-6 and V is TRBV11-2; possibly TRBD1 for D (6 bases). Germline CDR1 reads SGHAT; CDR2 reads FQNNGV. Trimming pared 4 bases from V and 9 bases from J, leaving 19 bases between. The CDR3 covers 16 residues. CDR3 loop: CASSSRTEEGVSPLHF. The CDR3 DNA is TGTGCCAGCAGCTCCAGGACAGAAGAAGGAGTTTCACCCCTCCACTTT.

The chain has TRBV4-3 and TRBJ2-7, with 7 bases matching TRBD2. This CDR3 is built from 15 residues. V gave up 6 bases and J gave up 2 bases; unmatched junction bases: 10. Germline CDR1 LGHNA, CDR2 YSLEER. The CDR3 nucleotides are TGCGCCAGCAGGCGTCAGAGGGGAGGGACCTACGAGCAGTACTTC. Its translation is CASRRQRGGTYEQYF.

This chain uses TRBV29-1 with TRBJ2-5; no reliable D call. Germline loops: CDR1 SQVTM, CDR2 ANQGSEA. The CDR3 is 10 amino acids. Trimming took 7 bases from V and 3 from J, leaving 6 bases between them. CDR3 protein: CSAVEETQYF. The CDR3, as DNA: TGCAGCGCAGTGGAAGAGACCCAGTACTTC.

The chain combines TRBV4-3 with TRBJ2-7; 14 positions match TRBD2. This CDR3 spans 15 amino acids. Germline-derived CDR1 and CDR2 are LGHNA and YSLEER. V lost 1 base to trimming and J lost 7 bases; unmatched junction nucleotides: 3. CDR3 in DNA: TGCGCCAGCAGCCAAGGACTAGCGGGGGGGCGGGAGCAGTACTTC. Its translation is CASSQGLAGGREQYF.

This chain joins TRBV27 and TRBJ1-2, with TRBD1 matching 7 bases. The CDR3 length is 17 residues. Germline lookup yields CDR1 MNHEY and CDR2 SMNVEV (reference sequence). Germline trimming cut 7 bases from V and 4 bases from J; bases unmatched to any gene: 18. CDR3 DNA: TGTGCCAGCACCCCTGGCCGGGACAGTTTGACGATCTATGGCTACACCTTC. Residues: CASTPGRDSLTIYGYTF.

This clone was counted once. The V call is TRBV19, the J call TRBJ1-1; the D gene is possibly TRBD1 (5 bases). V lost 8 bases to trimming and J lost 1 base, with 11 bases between them. Germline V gives CDR1 LNHDA, CDR2 SQIVND (reference sequence). The CDR3 is 13 residues long. The CDR3 sequence is CASQNTGNTEAFF. CDR3 in DNA: TGTGCCAGTCAGAATACAGGGAACACTGAAGCTTTCTTT.

V usage is TRBV19 and J usage is TRBJ2-7; D is possibly TRBD1 (6 bases). Germline V gene data show CDR1 as LNHDA and CDR2 as SQIVND (reference sequence). Between the trimmed V and J ends, which lost 4 bases and 2 bases, there was a span of 12 bases. This CDR3 comprises 14 residues. CDR3 residues: CASSRGQEPYEQYF. The CDR3 DNA sequence: TGTGCCAGTAGTAGGGGGCAGGAACCCTACGAGCAGTACTTC.

The chain has TRBV18 and TRBJ2-7, with TRBD2 identical over 13 bases. V was pared by 3 bases and J by 4 bases, with 3 bases of the junction left unmatched. The germline V gene has CDR1 KGHSH and CDR2 LQKENI. The CDR3 contains 15 residues. The CDR3, as DNA: TGTGCCAGCTCACCGCCGGGACTAGCGGGATACGAGCAGTACTTC. The encoded protein is CASSPPGLAGYEQYF.

The chain couples TRBV5-4 to TRBJ1-2; 8 nucleotides match TRBD1. Per germline, CDR1 SGHNT and CDR2 YYREEE (reference sequence). This CDR3 contains 14 residues. Trimming at V came to 4 bases and at J to 7 bases, leaving 9 bases not matched to a gene. The CDR3 here is CASSPSDRDFGYTF. For the CDR3, the DNA is TGTGCCAGCAGCCCCTCGGACAGGGATTTTGGCTACACCTTC.

The chain joins TRBV7-2 to TRBJ1-3; 7 positions agree with TRBD1. CDR3 length: 16 residues. Germline CDR1 is SGHTA and CDR2 is FQGNSA. V shed 0 bases, J shed 2 bases, and the junction held 4 bases outside the gene matches. The CDR3 loop is CASSLAATGTGNTIYF. CDR3 in DNA: TGTGCCAGCAGCTTAGCGGCGACAGGGACTGGAAACACCATATATTTT.

The chain joins TRBV5-4 to TRBJ2-7; D gene unclear. CDR1 is SGHNT and CDR2 is YYREEE in the germline V gene (reference sequence). The CDR3 spans 13 residues. Trimming took 0 bases from V and 5 from J, leaving 9 bases between them. CDR3 DNA: TGTGCCAGCAGCTTGGCAGGTTCCCACGAGCAGTACTTC. It is translated as CASSLAGSHEQYF. Variable domain in full (rest from reference TRBV5-4 and TRBJ2-7): ETGVTQSPTHLIKTRGQQVTLRCSSQSGHNTVSWYQQALGQGPQFIFQYYREEENGRGNFPPRFSGLQFPNYSSELNVNALELDDSALYLCASSLAGSHEQYFGPGTRLTVT.